This T cell receptor beta chain is drawn from a study of T cells after yellow fever vaccination. The study's findings and limits: From the bulk population, abundant clonotypes could contaminate and appear within FACS-sorted repertoires.

The table lists this clonotype with many counts. Template switching with 5'RACE generated the TCR cDNA and added a universal primer site and UMIs. Via MiXCR, TCRdb re-called the 5' RACE reads, giving one row per CDR3 protein. The sample consists of 46,000 or so distinct CDR3 sequences, more than 6% of them appearing once. In germline, CDR1 is SGHRS, CDR2 YFSETQ. This CDR3 contains 14 residues. V was pared by 2 bases and J by 2 bases, with 11 bases between. This receptor was taken from a man aged 25-40 years who received the YFV17D yellow fever vaccine. The material sequenced was PBMCs, either bulk or a sorted T-cell subset (CD4+, CD8+, memory, or dextramer-sorted; not recorded which), taken 45 days after the yellow fever booster vaccination. This chain uses TRBV5-1 with TRBJ2-7; no firm D call. CDR3 nucleotides: TGCGCCAGCAGCTTTAGTGTCGGAGCCTACGAGCAGTACTTC. Translating gives CASSFSVGAYEQYF.